This T cell receptor beta chain was recorded in a study of regulatory T cells in long-lasting Graves disease. Regarding time point: newly diagnosed GD, antithyroid drugs for less than 3 months. With RNA extracted from PBMCs as input, the TCR library was made. This clonotype came up many times. Its antigen remains unidentified. Arm-PCR of CDR3 regions with iRepertoire HTBI primers generated TCR beta libraries. TCRdb itself ran the multiplex PCR reads through MiXCR, one entry per CDR3 protein. The table records about 300,000 distinct CDR3 sequences, roughly 18% of them present only once. After removal of 3 bases from V and 7 bases from J, the junction contained 6 bases not matched to a gene. This CDR3 has 15 residues. Germline assignment: CDR1 SEHNR and CDR2 FQNEAQ (reference sequence). Study-wide findings and caveats: New patients shared more than 950 public clonotypes, and persistent patients shared more, with over 2,500. When disease was persistent, TRBV28, TRBJ1-2 and TRBJ2-5 were the favored segments. Study was limited to peripheral blood, excluding thyroid tissue.

The chain combines TRBV7-9 with TRBJ1-4; 9 nucleotides agree with TRBD1. The origin of this receptor is a female donor with Graves disease. This specimen consisted of peripheral blood mononuclear cells (PBMCs), obtained at new diagnosis, from a patient treated with antithyroid drugs. The CDR3 loop is CASSFEGQGSEKLFF. DNA for the CDR3: TGTGCCAGCAGCTTCGAGGGACAGGGAAGTGAAAAACTGTTTTTT.